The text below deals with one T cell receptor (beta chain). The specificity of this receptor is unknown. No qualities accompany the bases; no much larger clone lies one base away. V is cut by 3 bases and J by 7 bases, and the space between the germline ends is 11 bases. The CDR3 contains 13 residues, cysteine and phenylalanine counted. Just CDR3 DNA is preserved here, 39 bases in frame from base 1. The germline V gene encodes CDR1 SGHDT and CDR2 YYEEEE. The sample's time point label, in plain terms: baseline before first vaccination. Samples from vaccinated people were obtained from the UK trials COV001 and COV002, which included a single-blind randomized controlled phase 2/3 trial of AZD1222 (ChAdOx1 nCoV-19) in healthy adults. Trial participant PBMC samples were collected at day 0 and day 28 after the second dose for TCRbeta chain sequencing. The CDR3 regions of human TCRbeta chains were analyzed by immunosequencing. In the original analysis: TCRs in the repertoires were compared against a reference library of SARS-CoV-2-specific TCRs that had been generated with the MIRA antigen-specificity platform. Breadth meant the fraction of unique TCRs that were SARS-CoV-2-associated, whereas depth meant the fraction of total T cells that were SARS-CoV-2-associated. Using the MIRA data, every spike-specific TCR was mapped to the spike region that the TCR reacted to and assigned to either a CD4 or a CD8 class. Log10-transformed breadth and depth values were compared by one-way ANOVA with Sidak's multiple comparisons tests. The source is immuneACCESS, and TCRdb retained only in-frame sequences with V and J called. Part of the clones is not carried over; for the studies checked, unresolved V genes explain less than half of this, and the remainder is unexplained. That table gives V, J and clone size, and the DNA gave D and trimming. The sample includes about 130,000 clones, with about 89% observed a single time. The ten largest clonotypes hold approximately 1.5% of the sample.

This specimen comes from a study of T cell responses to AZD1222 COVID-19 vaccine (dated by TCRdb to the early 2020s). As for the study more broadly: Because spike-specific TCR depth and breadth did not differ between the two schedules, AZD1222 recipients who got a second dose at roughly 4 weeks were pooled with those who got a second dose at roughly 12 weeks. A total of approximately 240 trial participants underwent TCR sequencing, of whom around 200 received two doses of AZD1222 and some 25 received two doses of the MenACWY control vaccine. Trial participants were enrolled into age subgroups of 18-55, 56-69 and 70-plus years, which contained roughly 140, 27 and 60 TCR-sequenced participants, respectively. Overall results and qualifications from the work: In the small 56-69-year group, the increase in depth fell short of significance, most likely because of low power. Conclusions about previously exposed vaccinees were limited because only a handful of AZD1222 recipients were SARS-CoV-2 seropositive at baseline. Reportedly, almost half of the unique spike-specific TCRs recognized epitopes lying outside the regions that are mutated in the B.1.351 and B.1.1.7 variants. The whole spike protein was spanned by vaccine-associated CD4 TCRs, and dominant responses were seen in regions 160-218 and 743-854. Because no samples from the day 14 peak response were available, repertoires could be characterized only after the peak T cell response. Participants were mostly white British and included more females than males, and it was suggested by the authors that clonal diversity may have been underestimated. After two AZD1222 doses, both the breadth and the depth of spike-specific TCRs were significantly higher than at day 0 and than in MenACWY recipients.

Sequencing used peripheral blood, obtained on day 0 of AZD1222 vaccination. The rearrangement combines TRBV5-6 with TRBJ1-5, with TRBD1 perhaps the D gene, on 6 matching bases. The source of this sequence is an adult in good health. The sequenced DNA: TGTGCCAGCAGCTCTACAGGGAAACAGCCCCAGCATTTT. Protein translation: CASSSTGKQPQHF.